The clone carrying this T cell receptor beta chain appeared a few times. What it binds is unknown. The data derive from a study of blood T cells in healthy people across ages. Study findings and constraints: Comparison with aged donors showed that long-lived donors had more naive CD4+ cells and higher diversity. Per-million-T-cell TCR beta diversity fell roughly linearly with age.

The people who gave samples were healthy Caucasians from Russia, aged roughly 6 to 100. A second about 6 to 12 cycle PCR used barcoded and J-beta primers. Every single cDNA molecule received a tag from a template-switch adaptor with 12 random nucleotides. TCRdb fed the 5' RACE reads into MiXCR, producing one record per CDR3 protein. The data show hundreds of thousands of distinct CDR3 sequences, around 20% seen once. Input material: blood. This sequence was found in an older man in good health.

CDR3 amino acids: CASSSTGSYYGYTF. The DNA for the CDR3 is TGCGCCAGCAGCTCCACAGGGTCGTACTATGGCTACACCTTC. V gene TRBV5-1 combines with J gene TRBJ1-2, with D possibly being TRBD1 (6 bases). Germline CDR1 SGHRS, CDR2 YFSETQ. This CDR3 has 14 amino acids. The germline V and J ends were trimmed by 3 bases and 3 bases, with 12 bases remaining between them.